A single count supports the clone carrying this TCR beta chain. Time point of the sample: cycle 4 day 1 (C4D1), after less than 7 weeks of nivolumab. Relapses following autologous stem cell transplantation were seen in all patients, with brentuximab vedotin exposure varying. Purification of CD4+ T cells from thawed PBMCs was achieved by magnetic negative selection. This sample is part of a study of PD-1 blockade in classical Hodgkin lymphoma. Germline values: CDR1 SGHTA, CDR2 FQGNSA. Trimming at V came to 5 bases and at J to 4 bases, leaving 10 bases not matched to a gene. CDR3 length: 15 residues. TCRdb's copy holds only in-frame clones and misses some; the assay was immunoSEQ multiplex PCR. The repertoire holds around 11,000 clones, with about 74% as singletons.

The chain recombines TRBV7-2 with TRBJ2-7, with 8 nucleotides matching TRBD1. The source was CD4+ T cells from blood, collected before the fourth cycle of nivolumab. The sequence came from a human donor with classical Hodgkin lymphoma. The CDR3 region has the DNA TGTGCCAGCAGCATATCCGCGACAGGGGAATACGAGCAGTACTTC. Translation: CASSISATGEYEQYF.